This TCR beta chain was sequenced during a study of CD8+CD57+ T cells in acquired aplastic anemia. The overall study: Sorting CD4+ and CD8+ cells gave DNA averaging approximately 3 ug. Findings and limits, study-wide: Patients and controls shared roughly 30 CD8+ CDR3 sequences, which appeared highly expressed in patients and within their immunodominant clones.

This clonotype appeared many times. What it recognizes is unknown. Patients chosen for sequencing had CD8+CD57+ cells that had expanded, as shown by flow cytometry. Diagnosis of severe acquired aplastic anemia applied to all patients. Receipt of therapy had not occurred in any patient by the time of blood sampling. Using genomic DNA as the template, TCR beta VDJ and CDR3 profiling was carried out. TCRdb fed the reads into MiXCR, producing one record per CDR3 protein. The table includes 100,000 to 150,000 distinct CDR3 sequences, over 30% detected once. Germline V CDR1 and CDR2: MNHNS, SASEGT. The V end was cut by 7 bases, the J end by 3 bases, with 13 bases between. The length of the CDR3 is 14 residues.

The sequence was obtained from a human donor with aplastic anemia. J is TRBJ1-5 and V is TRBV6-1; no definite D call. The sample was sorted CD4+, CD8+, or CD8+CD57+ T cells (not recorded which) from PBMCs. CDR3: CASKDGRPNQPQHF. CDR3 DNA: TGTGCCAGCAAGGACGGACGTCCCAATCAGCCCCAGCATTTT.